This T cell receptor (beta chain) originates from a study of blood T cell repertoires in COVID-19. Turning to the study itself: Sites in the United States, Italy and Spain provided acute and convalescent COVID-19 samples.

In the study's own analysis: The authors estimated nucleated cell counts from reference gene primer amplification. Only in-frame clones appear in the TCRdb table, and some are missing; sequencing was by immunoSEQ multiplex PCR. V, J and clone size are those of that table, while D and trimming were read from the DNA. The table has roughly 380,000 clones, about nine tenths seen once; the top ten hold about 1.6%. The V gene end was trimmed by 5 bases and the J gene end by 1 base; junction bases not matched to a gene: 2. Germline CDR1 reads LNHDA; CDR2 reads SQIVND (reference sequence). The CDR3 runs to 15 residues.

What was sequenced was peripheral blood. The chain links TRBV19 to TRBJ1-6; TRBD1 agrees at 7 bases. The sequence derives from a woman in her 40s with COVID-19, enrolled during active disease. This CDR3 is CASSRRGSYNSPLHF. The CDR3 DNA is TGTGCCAGTAGTCGCAGGGGGTCCTATAATTCACCCCTCCACTTT.